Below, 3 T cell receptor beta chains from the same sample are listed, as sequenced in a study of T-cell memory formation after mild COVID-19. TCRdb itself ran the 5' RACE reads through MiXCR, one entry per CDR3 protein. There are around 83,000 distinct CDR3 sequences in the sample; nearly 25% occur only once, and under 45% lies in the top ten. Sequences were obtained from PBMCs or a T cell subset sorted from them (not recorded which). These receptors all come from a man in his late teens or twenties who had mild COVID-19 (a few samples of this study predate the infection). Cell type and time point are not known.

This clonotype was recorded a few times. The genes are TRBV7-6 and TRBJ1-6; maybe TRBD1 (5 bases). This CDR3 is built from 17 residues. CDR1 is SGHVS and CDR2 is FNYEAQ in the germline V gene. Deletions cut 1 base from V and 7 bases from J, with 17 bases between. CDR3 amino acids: CASSLEAGPRGNSPLHF. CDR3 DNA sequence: TGTGCCAGCAGCTTAGAGGCAGGCCCCCGGGGCAATTCACCCCTCCACTTT.

The CDR3 DNA sequence: TGTGCCAGCAGTATGACCGGGACGAACAATGAGCAGTTCTTC. It encodes CASSMTGTNNEQFF. This chain connects TRBV27 to TRBJ2-1, with D perhaps assigned TRBD1 or TRBD2 (5 bases each). V lost 5 bases and J lost 5, with 13 bases in between. Looked up from germline, CDR1 is MNHEY and CDR2 is SMNVEV (reference sequence). The CDR3 runs to 14 residues.

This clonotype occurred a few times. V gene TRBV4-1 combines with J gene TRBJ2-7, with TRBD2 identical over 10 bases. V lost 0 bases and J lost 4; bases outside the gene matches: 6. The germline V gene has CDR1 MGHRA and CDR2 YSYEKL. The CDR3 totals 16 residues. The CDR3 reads CASSQEPAGGPYEQYV. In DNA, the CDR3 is TGCGCCAGCAGCCAAGAGCCAGCGGGGGGGCCATACGAGCAGTACGTC.